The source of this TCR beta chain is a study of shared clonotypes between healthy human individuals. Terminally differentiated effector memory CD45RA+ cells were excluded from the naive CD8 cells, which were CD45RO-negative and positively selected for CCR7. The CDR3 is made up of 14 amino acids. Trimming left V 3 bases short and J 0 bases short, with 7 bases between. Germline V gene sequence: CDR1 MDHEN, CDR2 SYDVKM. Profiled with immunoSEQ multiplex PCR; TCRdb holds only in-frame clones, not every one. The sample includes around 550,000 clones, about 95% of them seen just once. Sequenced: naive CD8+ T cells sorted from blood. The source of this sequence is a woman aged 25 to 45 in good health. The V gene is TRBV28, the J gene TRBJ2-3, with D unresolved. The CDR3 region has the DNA TGTGCCAGCAGTTTTCGCCAGAGCACAGATACGCAGTATTTT. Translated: CASSFRQSTDTQYF.